This TCR beta chain was captured by sequencing in a study of blood T cell repertoires in COVID-19. Study overall: Sites in the United States, Italy and Spain provided acute and convalescent COVID-19 samples. Sources were T cells, B-cell-depleted T cells, or PBMCs; the material itself was cDNA or gDNA.

This CDR3 contains 18 residues. The J segment lost 4 bases and the V segment lost 8 bases, leaving 20 bases of the junction unmatched. CDR1 and CDR2 (germline): MNHNS, SASEGT. Sequenced by immunoSEQ multiplex PCR; TCRdb stores in-frame clones only, minus some. The sample records some 220,000 clones, 70% to 90% being singletons. This receptor was taken from a human donor in a cohort sampled during active COVID-19. Sequenced material: peripheral blood. The chain joins TRBV6-1 to TRBJ2-7; 10 positions match TRBD1. This CDR3 is CASCAGHATGGALYEQYF. The CDR3 DNA follows: TGTGCCAGCTGTGCTGGGCACGCGACAGGGGGCGCTTTGTACGAGCAGTACTTC.